One and the same sample provided the 7 T cell receptor beta chains below, sequenced in a study of T cell responses to AZD1222 COVID-19 vaccine. Assay used: immunoSEQ multiplex PCR; TCRdb lists only in-frame clones, some missing. The table includes more than 95,000 clones, around 89% detected once. The sequences come from peripheral blood, collected on day 0 of MenACWY control vaccination. Every receptor here comes from an adult in good health.

The V gene is TRBV27, the J gene TRBJ1-1; D not certain. In germline, CDR1 is MNHEY, CDR2 SMNVEV (reference sequence). The CDR3 is made up of 13 amino acids. V gave up 2 bases and J gave up 5 bases, with 9 bases separating them. CDR3 nucleotides: TGTGCCAGCAGTTTACTCGGGAGGACTGAAGCTTTCTTT. As protein: CASSLLGRTEAFF.

As to this clone: The sample holds other DNA sequences that translate to the same CDR3. CDR3 in amino acids: CASSASGYEQYF. CDR3 nucleotides: TGTGCCAGTAGTGCTAGCGGCTACGAGCAGTACTTC. V and J are TRBV19 and TRBJ2-7; 7 bases are shared with TRBD2. The CDR3 loop spans 12 amino acids. Germline lookup yields CDR1 LNHDA and CDR2 SQIVND (reference sequence). The trim removed 5 bases at V and 3 bases at J, leaving 1 base unmatched.

V is TRBV7-9 and J is TRBJ1-4; TRBD1 agrees at 7 bases. The V gene end was trimmed by 4 bases and the J gene end by 0 bases; junction bases not matched to a gene: 5. This CDR3 has 16 amino acids. The germline V gene has CDR1 SEHNR and CDR2 FQNEAQ (reference sequence). CDR3 in DNA: TGTGCCAGCAGCTCACAGGGGTGGGCAACTAATGAAAAACTGTTTTTT. Translating it yields CASSSQGWATNEKLFF.

This chain joins TRBV10-3 and TRBJ1-2, with a tentative D call TRBD1 (5 bases). Per the germline V gene, CDR1 is ENHRY and CDR2 is SYGVKD. Trimming stripped 3 bases from V and 1 base from J, with 9 bases between. This CDR3 is built from 14 residues. The CDR3 nucleotides read TGTGCCATCAGTGATGAGACAGATAACTATGGCTACACCTTC. Amino acid sequence: CAISDETDNYGYTF.

This clone has a handful of counts. The V call is TRBV5-1, the J call TRBJ2-1; TRBD2 matches 11 bases. V lost 4 bases and J lost 9; bases outside the gene matches: 12. The CDR3 totals 16 residues. Germline CDR1 is SGHRS and CDR2 is YFSETQ. The chain's CDR3 is CASSVVLAGDKREQFF. The CDR3 bases are TGCGCCAGCAGCGTAGTACTAGCGGGAGATAAGCGTGAGCAGTTCTTC.

This clone was recorded only once. Relative to the germline gene, one junction end is altered; a read error may explain this. The chain couples TRBV6-6 to TRBJ1-1; 8 bases are a match to TRBD1. CDR1 and CDR2 (germline): MNHNY, SVGAGI (reference sequence). CDR3 size: 14 residues. CDR3 in amino acids: CASSYSRGRVEAFF. The CDR3 DNA reads as TGTGCCAGCAGCTACTCCAGGGGGCGTGTTGAAGCTTTCTTT.

This clone was found once. The chain has TRBV11-3 and TRBJ1-2; 9 bases match TRBD1. From germline, CDR1 is SGHNT and CDR2 YENEEA. V shed 0 bases and J 4 bases; nucleotides not matched to a gene: 9. This CDR3 is built from 17 residues. CDR3 nucleotides: TGTGCCAGCAGCTTAGATACATACAGGGGGCGCAGCTATGGCTACACCTTC. Translation: CASSLDTYRGRSYGYTF.